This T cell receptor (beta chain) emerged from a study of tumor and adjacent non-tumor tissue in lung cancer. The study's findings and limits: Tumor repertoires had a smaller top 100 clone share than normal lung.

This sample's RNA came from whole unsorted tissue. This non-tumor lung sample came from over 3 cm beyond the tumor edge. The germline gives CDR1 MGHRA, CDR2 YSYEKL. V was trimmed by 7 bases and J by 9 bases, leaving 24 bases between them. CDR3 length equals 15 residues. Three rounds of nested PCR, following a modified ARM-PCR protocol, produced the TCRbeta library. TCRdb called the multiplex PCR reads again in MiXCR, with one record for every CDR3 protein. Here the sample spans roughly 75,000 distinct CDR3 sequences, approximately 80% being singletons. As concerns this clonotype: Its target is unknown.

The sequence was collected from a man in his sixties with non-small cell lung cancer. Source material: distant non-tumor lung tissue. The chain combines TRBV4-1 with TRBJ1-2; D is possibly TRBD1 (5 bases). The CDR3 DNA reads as TGCGCCAGCAACCAGGAATCAAGGGGTCTGGGAAGCTACACCTTC. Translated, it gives CASNQESRGLGSYTF.